This TCR beta chain appears in the sequencing data of a study of blood T cell repertoires in COVID-19 (dated by TCRdb to about 2020). For the wider study: The collaborator samples originated in the United States, Italy and Spain and spanned the acute and convalescent phases of COVID-19. The repertoires were released in a freely available public database meant as a resource for research on the immune response to SARS-CoV-2. The dataset comprised deeply sampled blood TCRbeta repertoires from subjects exposed to, actively infected with, or recovered from COVID-19. Samples were obtained from the ongoing ImmuneRACE study (first 160 participants) and from over 1,000 subjects provided by 6 global collaborators. The material from the prospective study consisted of cDNA or gDNA derived from T cells, B-cell-depleted T cells, or PBMCs. Nearly every sample came with metadata listing a de-identified subject ID, COVID-19 status, age in years and sex. HLA class I and class II types, where available, came from metadata supplied by the sample provider rather than from assay-based typing. Findings and caveats that apply to the study as a whole: The quantity of clinical and demographic metadata differed by source and by participant and was supplied without curation.

The immunoSEQ Assay, a bias-controlled multiplex PCR, was used to amplify TCRbeta CDR3 regions from genomic DNA. The study's processing was this. The number of nucleated cells in each sample was estimated by amplification of reference gene primers within the assay. To quantify the absolute abundance of each unique TCRbeta CDR3 rearrangement, sequence reads were collapsed and filtered. Productive Simpson clonality was computed per sample as the square root of Simpson's diversity index over productive rearrangements. TCRdb limited this immuneACCESS table to in-frame rearrangements with V and J called. A share of clones is missing; checked studies link under half to unresolved V genes, and the rest is unexplained. V, J and clone size derive from that table, while D and trimming were established from the DNA sequence. The sample table contains roughly 130,000 clones; only one count was recorded for 70% to 90% of them. The ten largest clones add up to approximately 3.3% of the sample.

Each collaborating institution followed its own protocols to collect whole blood in K2EDTA tubes. For TCRbeta analysis, collaborator samples were shipped as frozen whole blood, as isolated PBMCs, or as DNA extracted from either sample type. The CDR3 goes from the cysteine to the phenylalanine over 15 residues. Of the read, only the CDR3 DNA is kept; its 45 bases are in frame from base 1. From the germline V gene, CDR1 is MGHRA and CDR2 is YSYEKL. V gives up 4 bases and J gives up 3 bases, and the segment between their germline ends measures 12 bases. For this clone: Its cognate antigen has yet to be identified. No per-base quality is available; no much larger clone lies one base away.

The sample consisted of peripheral blood. The clonotype comes from a woman aged 60-70 years with acute or convalescent COVID-19. The chain uses TRBV4-1 and TRBJ1-4, with the D gene not confidently named. The CDR3 sequence is CASSPSSRSNEKLFF. The DNA sequence is as follows: TGCGCCAGCAGCCCCTCTTCACGGTCTAATGAAAAACTGTTTTTT.